This T cell receptor beta chain was documented in a study of immune evolution from preneoplasia to lung adenocarcinoma. Each case's diagnosis was confirmed by two pathologists on H&E. V lost 6 bases and J lost 3, with 11 bases in between. The CDR3 runs to 13 residues. The germline V gene has CDR1 SEHNR and CDR2 FQNEAQ (reference sequence). Here immunoSEQ multiplex PCR was the method, and the copy in TCRdb shows in-frame clones only, minus some. Seen here are roughly 13,000 clones, approximately 80% observed once, and the top ten hold approximately 4.2%. With respect to this clone: The antigen is not known.

Study-level findings and limits: Compared with EGFR-mutant or double wild-type lesions, KRAS-mutant nodules were more clonal. From normal lung to invasive adenocarcinoma, top clone frequencies appeared to decrease.

The chain is built from TRBV7-9 and TRBJ1-1; D is unclear. The receptor's source is a person aged 65 to 79 with lung adenocarcinoma. Sample: FFPE minimally invasive lung adenocarcinoma tissue. CDR3 nucleotide sequence: TGTGCCAGCAGGGCGACTGTTGACACTGAAGCTTTCTTT. Encoded protein: CASRATVDTEAFF.